This passage covers 30 T cell receptor beta chains from one sample sequenced in a study of shared clonotypes between healthy human individuals. The method was immunoSEQ multiplex PCR; TCRdb's version includes in-frame clones alone and lacks a portion of them. The table has approximately 2.4 million clones, approximately 96% seen once; the top ten hold over 0.1%. The sample consisted of naive CD4+ T cells sorted from blood. Specified subset: CD45RA+ positively selected. These receptors originate from a man younger than 35 in good health.

This chain links TRBV5-4 with TRBJ2-7; possible D gene TRBD1, 6 bases. Germline V gives CDR1 SGHNT, CDR2 YYREEE (reference sequence). Deletions cut 2 bases from V and 6 bases from J, with 15 bases between. The CDR3 consists of 14 residues. The CDR3 DNA reads TGTGCCAGCAGCTTTCCCGCAGGGGAAGGCGAGCAGTACTTC. Protein: CASSFPAGEGEQYF. The full variable domain, in which reference TRBV5-4 and TRBJ2-7 provide the parts outside the CDR3, is ETGVTQSPTHLIKTRGQQVTLRCSSQSGHNTVSWYQQALGQGPQFIFQYYREEENGRGNFPPRFSGLQFPNYSSELNVNALELDDSALYLCASSFPAGEGEQYFGPGTRLTVT.

The CDR3 bases are TGTGCCAGCGGTGGGACAGAAGGGACTATAGAGACCCAGTACTTC. Residues: CASGGTEGTIETQYF. V usage is TRBV28 and J usage is TRBJ2-5; D possibly uses TRBD1 or TRBD2 (7 bases each). Between the trimmed V and J ends, which lost 8 bases and 4 bases, there was a span of 20 bases. This CDR3 region has 15 residues. CDR1 is MDHEN and CDR2 is SYDVKM in the germline V gene.

The V gene is TRBV18, the J gene TRBJ2-5; D is possibly TRBD1 (6 bases). In germline, CDR1 is KGHSH, CDR2 LQKENI. This CDR3 is 15 amino acids long. V was clipped by 4 bases and J by 2 bases, with 14 bases between them. The CDR3, as DNA: TGTGCCAGCTCACTTTTACAGGGTGGTCAAGAGACCCAGTACTTC. It is translated as CASSLLQGGQETQYF.

The rearrangement links TRBV29-1 to TRBJ2-7; the D is unclear. Deletions cut 4 bases from V and 2 bases from J, with 9 bases between. This CDR3 spans 12 amino acids. Germline V gives CDR1 SQVTM, CDR2 ANQGSEA. CDR3 DNA sequence: TGCAGCGTTGCCCACGGAGCCTACGAGCAGTACTTC. Translated: CSVAHGAYEQYF.

V is TRBV4-3 and J is TRBJ2-1; 7 bases are a match to TRBD1. The CDR3 sequence is 14 residues long. Trimming removed 0 bases from V and 6 bases from J; junction bases left unmatched: 2. Germline lookup yields CDR1 LGHNA and CDR2 YSLEER. CDR3 sequence: CASSQEAGGNEQFF. The DNA for the CDR3 is TGCGCCAGCAGCCAAGAGGCAGGGGGCAATGAGCAGTTCTTC.

CDR3: CASSVATGGANVLTF. The DNA for the CDR3 is TGTGCCAGCAGCGTAGCTACGGGTGGGGCCAACGTCCTGACTTTC. The chain has TRBV9 and TRBJ2-6; D unresolved. The CDR3 length is 15 residues. Per germline, CDR1 SGDLS and CDR2 YYNGEE. Trimming took 0 bases from V and 3 from J, leaving 7 bases between them.

Note on this clone: Other DNA sequences of this sample code for an identical CDR3. The chain combines TRBV30 with TRBJ2-7; 9 positions match TRBD1. The V and J ends lost 5 bases and 4 bases, in that order; junction bases with no gene match: 0. This CDR3 has 11 residues. Germline CDR1 GTSNPN, CDR2 SVGIG (reference sequence). The CDR3 DNA sequence: TGTGCCTGGGGGACAGGGTACGAGCAGTACTTC. As protein: CAWGTGYEQYF.

The CDR3 DNA reads as TGTGCCAGCAGTTACTTCGCCAAGGGCTATGGCTACACCTTC. It encodes CASSYFAKGYGYTF. The chain couples TRBV6-5 to TRBJ1-2, with D hard to call. The CDR3 length is 14 residues. CDR1 MNHEY and CDR2 SVGAGI come from the germline V gene. The ends were cut back, 1 base at V and 4 bases at J, with 10 bases in the middle.

The chain employs TRBV6-5 and TRBJ2-7; D is unclear. V dropped 6 bases and J dropped 5 bases, with 14 bases sitting between them. The CDR3 sequence is 13 residues long. CDR1 and CDR2 from the germline V gene are MNHEY and SVGAGI. Written as DNA, the CDR3 is TGTGCCAGCAGACCGGACGTAGGAGACGAGCAGTACTTC. Amino acids: CASRPDVGDEQYF.

This rearrangement joins TRBV7-2 to TRBJ1-4; a possible D gene is TRBD1 (6 bases). Trimming pared 5 bases from V and 0 bases from J, leaving 10 bases between. This CDR3 is built from 15 residues. Germline V CDR1 and CDR2: SGHTA, FQGNSA. The CDR3 region has the DNA TGTGCCAGCAGCGTACAGGGAACAACTAATGAAAAACTGTTTTTT. Its protein product is CASSVQGTTNEKLFF.

The gene calls are TRBV6-1 and TRBJ2-3; D ambiguous. Trimming cost V 4 bases and J 4 bases, with 12 bases left between them. There are 14 residues in the CDR3. Germline CDR1 reads MNHNS; CDR2 reads SASEGT. CDR3 region: CASSGSRFADTQYF. CDR3 in DNA: TGTGCCAGCAGTGGCTCGCGGTTCGCAGATACGCAGTATTTT.

The chain couples TRBV6-5 to TRBJ1-4, with 9 bases identical to TRBD1. CDR1 MNHEY and CDR2 SVGAGI come from the germline V gene. Losses at the gene ends were 4 bases for V and 8 bases for J; bases not matched to a gene: 5. This CDR3 comprises 14 residues. The CDR3 DNA reads TGTGCCAGCAGTTCGGGACAGGGCGGGGAAAAACTGTTTTTT. Its translation is CASSSGQGGEKLFF.

Comments on this clone: The same CDR3 arises from other DNA sequences in this sample as well. The rearrangement joins TRBV5-4 to TRBJ2-5; 8 bases align to TRBD2. Germline-derived CDR1 and CDR2 are SGHNT and YYREEE (reference sequence). The CDR3 consists of 15 residues. Trimming at V came to 0 bases and at J to 1 base, leaving 2 bases not matched to a gene. DNA for the CDR3: TGTGCCAGCAGCTTGGGACTAGCGAGCCAAGAGACCCAGTACTTC. As protein: CASSLGLASQETQYF. The whole variable domain, remainder taken from reference TRBV5-4 and TRBJ2-5, is ETGVTQSPTHLIKTRGQQVTLRCSSQSGHNTVSWYQQALGQGPQFIFQYYREEENGRGNFPPRFSGLQFPNYSSELNVNALELDDSALYLCASSLGLASQETQYFGPGTRLLVL.

V gene TRBV5-4 combines with J gene TRBJ2-1, with TRBD1 identical over 7 bases. Germline loops: CDR1 SGHNT, CDR2 YYREEE (reference sequence). With V trimmed by 7 bases and J by 7 bases, 8 bases remained unmatched. The CDR3 is made up of 13 amino acids. CDR3 amino acids: CASGGQGVNEQFF. DNA of the CDR3: TGTGCCAGCGGGGGTCAGGGGGTGAATGAGCAGTTCTTC. Looking up the rest from reference TRBV5-4 and TRBJ2-1 gives the full variable domain: ETGVTQSPTHLIKTRGQQVTLRCSSQSGHNTVSWYQQALGQGPQFIFQYYREEENGRGNFPPRFSGLQFPNYSSELNVNALELDDSALYLCASGGQGVNEQFFGPGTRLTVL.

The chain carries TRBV5-1 and TRBJ2-3, with 13 bases identical to TRBD2. V lost 4 bases to trimming and J lost 3 bases; unmatched junction nucleotides: 8. The V gene's germline CDR1 is SGHRS and CDR2 YFSETQ. The CDR3 is made up of 17 amino acids. The DNA for the CDR3 is TGCGCCAGCAGCCCTGGACTAGCGGGGGCCGGGACAGATACGCAGTATTTT. Protein sequence: CASSPGLAGAGTDTQYF.

The rearrangement joins TRBV4-1 to TRBJ2-7; possible D gene TRBD2, 6 bases. The CDR3 consists of 16 residues. Trimming stripped 0 bases from V and 2 bases from J, with 14 bases between. Per germline, CDR1 MGHRA and CDR2 YSYEKL. CDR3 nucleotides: TGCGCCAGCAGCCAAGATATCGGAGCGGGCACCTACGAGCAGTACTTC. Translated, it gives CASSQDIGAGTYEQYF.

The chain carries TRBV5-6 and TRBJ2-5; 9 bases map to TRBD1. With 2 bases clipped from V and 4 bases from J, the junction kept 9 bases outside the gene matches. The germline gives CDR1 SGHDT, CDR2 YYEEEE. CDR3 length: 16 residues. In DNA, the CDR3 is TGTGCCAGCAGCTTTCTCGAGACAGGGGGGAGAGAGACCCAGTACTTC. Amino acid sequence: CASSFLETGGRETQYF.

V usage is TRBV30 and J usage is TRBJ2-1; D is possibly TRBD1 (6 bases). V lost 1 base and J 2 bases, leaving 18 bases between the germline ends. Per germline, CDR1 GTSNPN and CDR2 SVGIG (reference sequence). The CDR3 is 17 residues long. CDR3 sequence (DNA): TGTGCCTGGAGTGGCAATCCGCACGGGACACCCTACAATGAGCAGTTCTTC. Its protein product is CAWSGNPHGTPYNEQFF.

This chain joins TRBV11-2 and TRBJ1-5; D is possibly TRBD1 (6 bases). Per the germline V gene, CDR1 is SGHAT and CDR2 is FQNNGV. Trimming took off 4 bases at V and 7 bases at J, with 11 bases between the two ends. The CDR3 has 13 amino acids. Here the CDR3 DNA reads TGTGCCAGCAGCTCCCTAACAGGGCAGCCCCAGCATTTT. Translation gives CASSSLTGQPQHF.

This chain connects TRBV18 to TRBJ1-4; D perhaps matches TRBD1 (5 bases). CDR3 length: 15 amino acids. CDR1 is KGHSH and CDR2 is LQKENI in the germline V gene. Trimming shortened V by 0 bases and J by 4 bases, and 9 bases separated the two germline ends. The CDR3 bases are TGTGCCAGCTCACCACCAGCCAGGGATAATGAAAAACTGTTTTTT. Translation: CASSPPARDNEKLFF.

The CDR3 region is CASSTRGGRALFF. The CDR3, as DNA: TGTGCCAGCAGCACCAGGGGGGGGCGGGCACTGTTTTTT. V gene TRBV7-2 combines with J gene TRBJ1-4; 7 positions agree with TRBD1. Germline values: CDR1 SGHTA, CDR2 FQGNSA. Losses at the gene ends were 5 bases for V and 13 bases for J; bases not matched to a gene: 10. There are 13 residues in the CDR3.

Of note for this clone: The sample contains more than one DNA sequence encoding this CDR3. The chain combines TRBV5-4 with TRBJ1-2; the match to TRBD1 covers 11 bases. CDR1 and CDR2 from the germline V gene are SGHNT and YYREEE (reference sequence). The CDR3 spans 15 residues. V dropped 4 bases and J dropped 5; count of bases not matched to a gene: 7. The CDR3 DNA sequence: TGTGCCAGCAGCCTCGGACAGGGGGCGCGGTATGGCTACACCTTC. It translates to CASSLGQGARYGYTF.

The V call is TRBV25-1, the J call TRBJ1-6; maybe TRBD1 (5 bases). Trimming stripped 3 bases from V and 9 bases from J, with 12 bases between. This CDR3 is 14 amino acids long. CDR1 is MGHDK, CDR2 SYGVNS, per germline. The CDR3 DNA reads as TGTGCCAGCAGTGAGTTAGGGGTGGGTTCACCCCTCCACTTT. This encodes CASSELGVGSPLHF. The variable domain in full, completed from reference TRBV25-1 and TRBJ1-6, reads EADIYQTPRYLVIGTGKKITLECSQTMGHDKMYWYQQDPGMELHLIHYSYGVNSTEKGDLSSESTVSRIRTEHFPLTLESARPSHTSQYLCASSELGVGSPLHFGNGTRLTVT.

The chain links TRBV5-1 to TRBJ2-1; 8 nucleotides align to TRBD2. V was clipped by 1 base and J by 5 bases; unmatched bases: 5. There are 15 residues in the CDR3. CDR1 and CDR2 (germline): SGHRS, YFSETQ. CDR3 sequence reads: CASSLRGLEDNEQFF. In nucleotides, the CDR3 is TGCGCCAGCAGCTTGAGGGGACTAGAAGACAATGAGCAGTTCTTC.

The chain couples TRBV30 to TRBJ1-6, with D tentatively TRBD1 (6 bases). The CDR3 has 14 residues. The germline gives CDR1 GTSNPN, CDR2 SVGIG (reference sequence). Trimming removed 2 bases from V and 6 bases from J, with 11 bases in between. CDR3 protein: CAWSRGQTNSPLHF. As DNA, the CDR3 is TGTGCCTGGAGTAGAGGACAGACTAATTCACCCCTCCACTTT.

Comments on this clone: The junction and the germline gene differ at one end; a read error may be behind it. The chain couples TRBV7-2 to TRBJ2-7; a possible D gene is TRBD2 (5 bases). Germline V lookup: CDR1 SGHTA, CDR2 FQGNSA. The CDR3 runs 12 residues. The CDR3 nucleotides read TGTGCCAGCAGCTTAGAGGTTGCTAGCCCCAACTTC. Residues: CASSLEVASPNF.

This chain connects TRBV5-4 to TRBJ2-5, with 9 bases that match TRBD2. CDR3 length equals 17 residues. With V trimmed by 1 base and J by 0 bases, 7 bases remained unmatched. Germline lookup yields CDR1 SGHNT and CDR2 YYREEE (reference sequence). The CDR3 reads CASSLKGSGSDQETQYF. DNA of the CDR3: TGTGCCAGCAGCTTGAAGGGTAGCGGGAGTGACCAAGAGACCCAGTACTTC.

The chain links TRBV11-2 to TRBJ2-7; tentatively, D is TRBD1 (6 bases). Deletions cut 1 base from V and 0 bases from J, with 13 bases between. The V gene's germline CDR1 is SGHAT and CDR2 FQNNGV. The CDR3 length is 16 residues. DNA for the CDR3: TGTGCCAGCAGCTTAGGAGGGGGATCGGGCTCCTACGAGCAGTACTTC. It encodes CASSLGGGSGSYEQYF.

The J gene is TRBJ1-2, the V gene TRBV5-3; tentative D call: TRBD1 (6 bases). TRBV5-3 is recorded as an ORF, its role being uncertain. The V end lost 5 bases, the J end lost 5 bases, and 16 bases lay between the germline ends. The CDR3 consists of 14 residues. The CDR3 region has the DNA TGTGCCAGAAGTCGTACAGGGACGTCTTATGGCTACACCTTC. It translates to CARSRTGTSYGYTF.

This chain links TRBV2 with TRBJ2-6; D is possibly TRBD1 (6 bases). Trimming pared 5 bases from V and 6 bases from J, leaving 14 bases between. Looked up from germline, CDR1 is SNHLY and CDR2 is FYNNEI. This CDR3 has 15 amino acids. CDR3 protein: CASSPDSPLANVLTF. In DNA form, the CDR3 reads TGTGCCAGCAGTCCGGACAGTCCGTTGGCCAACGTCCTGACTTTC.